This T cell receptor beta chain originates from a study of cytomegalovirus exposure and HLA in healthy donors. 60 Vbeta and 13 Jbeta primers were used in PCR. Libraries were prepared by immunoSEQ multiplex PCR; TCRdb keeps only in-frame clonotypes and omits some of them. The table records 150,000 or so clones, about 74% of them present only once. Germline lookup yields CDR1 SGHRS and CDR2 YFSETQ. Trimming stripped 4 bases from V and 0 bases from J, with 11 bases between. The CDR3 extends over 14 amino acids. The receptor was derived from a man younger than 30 in good health and CMV-seropositive. The V gene is TRBV5-1, the J gene TRBJ2-7; D perhaps matches TRBD1 (6 bases). Sequenced sample: PBMCs. DNA of the CDR3: TGCGCCAGCAGCCCCCGGGACAACTCCTACGAGCAGTACTTC. This translates into CASSPRDNSYEQYF.